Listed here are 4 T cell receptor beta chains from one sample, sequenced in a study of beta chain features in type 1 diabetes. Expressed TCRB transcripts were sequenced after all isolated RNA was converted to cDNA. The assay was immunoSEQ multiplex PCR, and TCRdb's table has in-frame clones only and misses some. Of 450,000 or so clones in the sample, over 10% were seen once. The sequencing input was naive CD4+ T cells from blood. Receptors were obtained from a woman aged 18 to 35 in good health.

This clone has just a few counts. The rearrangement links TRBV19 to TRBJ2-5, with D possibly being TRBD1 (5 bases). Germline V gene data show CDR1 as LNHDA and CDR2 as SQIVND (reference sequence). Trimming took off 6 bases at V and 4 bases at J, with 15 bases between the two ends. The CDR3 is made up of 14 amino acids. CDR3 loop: CASSWGRIGETQYF. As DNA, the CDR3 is TGTGCCAGTAGCTGGGGCCGAATCGGAGAGACCCAGTACTTC.

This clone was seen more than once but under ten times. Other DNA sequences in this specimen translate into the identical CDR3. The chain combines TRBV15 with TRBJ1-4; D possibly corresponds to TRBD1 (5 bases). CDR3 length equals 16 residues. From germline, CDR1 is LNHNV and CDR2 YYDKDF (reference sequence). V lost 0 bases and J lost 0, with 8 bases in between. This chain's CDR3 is CATSRDRGATNEKLFF. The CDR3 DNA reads TGTGCCACCAGCAGAGACCGAGGGGCAACTAATGAAAAACTGTTTTTT. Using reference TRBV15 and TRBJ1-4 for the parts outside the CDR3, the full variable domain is DAMVIQNPRYQVTQFGKPVTLSCSQTLNHNVMYWYQQKSSQAPKLLFHYYDKDFNNEADTPDNFQSRRPNTSFCFLDIRSPGLGDTAMYLCATSRDRGATNEKLFFGSGTQLSVL.

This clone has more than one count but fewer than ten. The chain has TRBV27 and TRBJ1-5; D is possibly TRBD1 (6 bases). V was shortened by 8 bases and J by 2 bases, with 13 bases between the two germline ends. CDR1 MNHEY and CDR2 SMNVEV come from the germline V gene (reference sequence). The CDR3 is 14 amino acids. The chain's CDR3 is CASSGAGGNQPQHF. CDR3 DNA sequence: TGTGCCAGCTCGGGGGCAGGGGGCAATCAGCCCCAGCATTTT.

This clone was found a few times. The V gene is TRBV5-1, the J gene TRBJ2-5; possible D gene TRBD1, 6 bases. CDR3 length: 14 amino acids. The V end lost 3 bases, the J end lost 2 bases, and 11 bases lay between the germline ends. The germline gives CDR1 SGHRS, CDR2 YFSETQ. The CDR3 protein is CASSSATGQETQYF. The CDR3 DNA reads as TGCGCCAGCAGCTCGGCGACAGGTCAAGAGACCCAGTACTTC. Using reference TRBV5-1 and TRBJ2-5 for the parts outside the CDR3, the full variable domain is KAGVTQTPRYLIKTRGQQVTLSCSPISGHRSVSWYQQTPGQGLQFLFEYFSETQRNKGNFPGRFSGRQFSNSRSEMNVSTLELGDSALYLCASSSATGQETQYFGPGTRLLVL.